This T cell receptor beta chain was obtained from a study of blood T cell repertoires in COVID-19. About the study: PBMCs, B-cell-depleted T cells, or T cells provided the cDNA or gDNA that made up the material.

V dropped 4 bases and J dropped 7 bases, with 17 bases sitting between them. CDR1 SQVTM and CDR2 ANQGSEA come from the germline V gene. This CDR3 has 13 residues. Libraries were prepared by immunoSEQ multiplex PCR; TCRdb keeps only in-frame clonotypes and omits some of them. The data show 250,000 or so clones, approximately 88% seen once. The sequenced material came from PBMCs or T cells enriched from blood (not recorded which). The rearrangement joins TRBV29-1 to TRBJ2-7, with TRBD2 as a possible D gene (6 bases). The TCR sequence derives from a woman in her thirties or forties who had been exposed to COVID-19. CDR3 nucleotide sequence: TGCAGCGTTGGTGATGGCAGGGAGGATGAGCAGTACTTC. Its translation: CSVGDGREDEQYF.